These T cell receptor beta chains were read from a single sample in a study of cytomegalovirus exposure and HLA in healthy donors. TCRdb's table, derived via immunoSEQ multiplex PCR, lists solely in-frame clones and lacks some. The sample yields about 130,000 clones, approximately 79% seen once. The source material was PBMCs. All receptors come from a man aged 18-30 years in good health and CMV-seropositive. Both conserved end residues are trimmed from each CDR3. Fields, in order: clone size, V gene, CDR3 protein. Size is omitted from some rows. Given values are once, few, many or a class for expanded clones.

>few|TRBV28
ASSLWDAGARPQH
>-|TRBV6-6
ASSYDGGGTEAF
>once|TRBV7-9
ASSFWGQPYEQY
>-|TRBV6-9
ASSSGGIETQY
>-|TRBV7-7
ASSLVGTPNTGELF
>once|TRBV19
ASSIRGEAEAF
>-|TRBV30
ACTGTGGALGTGELF
>-|TRBV10-3
AISEPDRGHYNEQF
>few|TRBV7-3
ASSNPGANYGYT
>-|TRBV7-8
ASSPFLGQGISYEQY
>-|TRBV7-2
ASSPTSVSSYNEQF
>-|TRBV27
ASRWEGDRGGEQY
>-|TRBV11-2
ASSLGDYTYEQY
>few|TRBV19
ASSMTAYEQY
>-|TRBV30
AWRKLAGGETQY
>-|TRBV6-1
ASRVDRVVNGYT
>-|TRBV6-6
ASNFRGGNEKLF
>-|TRBV6-6
ASTGSDSSNQPQH
>-|TRBV4-2
ASSQDPAGGSYNEQF
>-|TRBV7-6
ASSLDTNQPQH
>-|TRBV6-1
ASSERGGTSGQETQY
>-|TRBV9
ASSVDQTKGNTIY
>-|TRBV7-2
ASSPRTGGGGNTIY
>few|TRBV6-6
ASSPARQGGYGYT
>-|TRBV28
ASTRFVGVPQPQH